The 19 T cell receptor beta chains given below trace back to one sample, sequenced in a study of shared T cell receptors in the human thymus. Profiled with immunoSEQ multiplex PCR; TCRdb holds only in-frame clones, not every one. The sample lists 630,000 or so clones, more than 70% occurring once. These data are also associated with another study on human thymus T cells.

What was sequenced was thymocytes. The receptors shown here come from a boy in the first two years of life with a congenital heart defect.

This clone turned up a few times. The CDR3 sequence: CASSLRVGNSPLHF. Here the CDR3 DNA reads TGTGCCAGCAGCCTCAGGGTCGGGAATTCACCCCTCCACTTT. The chain is built from TRBV13 and TRBJ1-6; tentative D call: TRBD1 (5 bases). Between the trimmed V and J ends, which lost 5 bases and 7 bases, there was a span of 12 bases. CDR3 length: 14 residues. The germline CDR1 and CDR2 sequences are PRHDT and FYEKMQ (reference sequence).

This clone was recorded a few times. The J gene is TRBJ1-5, the V gene TRBV5-8; weak D call: TRBD1 (5 bases). The CDR3 is made up of 17 amino acids. The V and J ends lost 4 bases and 6 bases respectively, with 23 bases between them. CDR1 SGHTS and CDR2 YDEGEE come from the germline V gene. CDR3 in amino acids: CASSTQCRGRKGQPQHF. The CDR3 DNA reads as TGTGCCAGCAGCACCCAATGTCGGGGGAGAAAGGGTCAGCCCCAGCATTTT.

This clone was recorded a few times. Here the CDR3 reads CASSDPQRQPQHF. DNA for the CDR3: TGTGCCAGCAGTGACCCTCAGAGGCAGCCCCAGCATTTT. V gene TRBV6-1 combines with J gene TRBJ1-5, with unresolved D. This CDR3 comprises 13 residues. In germline, CDR1 is MNHNS, CDR2 SASEGT. Trimming removed 3 bases at V and 7 bases at J, with 10 bases between.

The chain uses TRBV4-3 and TRBJ2-5, with 9 bases aligning to TRBD1. Unmatched junction bases numbered 12, after V lost 3 bases and J lost 4 bases. The CDR3 extends over 17 amino acids. In germline, CDR1 is LGHNA, CDR2 YSLEER. The CDR3 loop is CASSHFPRTGDGETQYF. CDR3 bases: TGCGCCAGCAGCCATTTTCCGAGGACAGGGGACGGAGAGACCCAGTACTTC.

J is TRBJ2-7 and V is TRBV7-2; D is undetermined. The V gene lost 1 base and the J gene lost 0 bases, with 7 bases spanning the gap. The CDR3 spans 14 residues. Germline V CDR1 and CDR2: SGHTA, FQGNSA. CDR3 nucleotides: TGTGCCAGCAGCTTAGGGCCCTTCTCCTACGAGCAGTACTTC. It codes for CASSLGPFSYEQYF.

The chain combines TRBV7-2 with TRBJ2-5, with 8 positions matching TRBD2. CDR1 and CDR2 (germline): SGHTA, FQGNSA. V lost 2 bases and J lost 3; bases outside the gene matches: 2. This CDR3 is 14 amino acids long. The CDR3 here is CASSLILAEETQYF. DNA for the CDR3: TGTGCCAGCAGCTTAATACTAGCGGAAGAGACCCAGTACTTC.

In its sample, this clone was seen once. The chain links TRBV10-3 to TRBJ1-1; TRBD1 matches 10 bases. This CDR3 region has 19 residues. Germline V gene data show CDR1 as ENHRY and CDR2 as SYGVKD. The trim removed 6 bases at V and 0 bases at J, leaving 16 bases unmatched. The CDR3 reads CAIRGAGTGDMGMNTEAFF. In DNA form, the CDR3 reads TGTGCCATCAGGGGTGCCGGGACAGGGGATATGGGGATGAACACTGAAGCTTTCTTT.

J is TRBJ2-3 and V is TRBV7-2; the D gene is possibly TRBD1 (6 bases). This CDR3 has 16 amino acids. V dropped 3 bases and J dropped 6 bases, with 19 bases sitting between them. Germline lookup yields CDR1 SGHTA and CDR2 FQGNSA. The CDR3 region has the DNA TGTGCCAGCAGCTTTCGGGACACCCCACCACCGGATACGCAGTATTTT. Translated: CASSFRDTPPPDTQYF. Supplemented by reference TRBV7-2 and TRBJ2-3, the full variable domain reads GAGVSQSPSNKVTEKGKDVELRCDPISGHTALYWYRQSLGQGLEFLIYFQGNSAPDKSGLPSDRFSAERTGGSVSTLTIQRTQQEDSAVYLCASSFRDTPPPDTQYFGPGTRLTVL.

The V and J genes are TRBV7-9 and TRBJ1-1; 8 bases line up with TRBD1. In germline, CDR1 is SEHNR, CDR2 FQNEAQ (reference sequence). With V trimmed by 4 bases and J by 1 base, 2 bases remained unmatched. The CDR3 totals 14 residues. CDR3 sequence (DNA): TGTGCCAGCAGCTCTGACAGGGGGAACACTGAAGCTTTCTTT. This gives the protein CASSSDRGNTEAFF.

The genes are TRBV5-1 and TRBJ1-2, with D perhaps TRBD1 (5 bases). Per the germline V gene, CDR1 is SGHRS and CDR2 is YFSETQ. The V end lost 4 bases, the J end lost 0 bases, and 13 bases lay between the germline ends. CDR3 length: 15 residues. CDR3 region: CASSRGWGANYGYTF. In nucleotides, the CDR3 is TGCGCCAGCAGCCGGGGTTGGGGGGCTAACTATGGCTACACCTTC.

This chain connects TRBV28 to TRBJ1-5; no firm D call. Germline-derived CDR1 and CDR2 are MDHEN and SYDVKM. The CDR3 is made up of 17 amino acids. Trimming removed 7 bases from V and 1 base from J, with 20 bases in between. The CDR3 loop is CASTPPFRPGSNQPQHF. The CDR3 nucleotides are TGTGCCAGCACCCCGCCCTTCCGTCCGGGAAGCAATCAGCCCCAGCATTTT. Filled out from reference TRBV28 and TRBJ1-5, the complete variable domain reads DVKVTQSSRYLVKRTGEKVFLECVQDMDHENMFWYRQDPGLGLRLIYFSYDVKMKEKGDIPEGYSVSREKKERFSLILESASTNQTSMYLCASTPPFRPGSNQPQHFGDGTRLSIL.

The gene calls are TRBV14 and TRBJ2-5; 8 bases fit TRBD2. Germline CDR1 SGHDN, CDR2 FVKESK. The CDR3 contains 18 residues. Germline trimming cut 4 bases from V and 3 bases from J; bases unmatched to any gene: 16. CDR3 region: CASSRYLFGLAGKETQYF. The CDR3 bases are TGTGCCAGCAGCCGCTATTTATTTGGACTAGCAGGAAAAGAGACCCAGTACTTC.

This chain joins TRBV20-1 and TRBJ2-1, with a weak D call TRBD2 (5 bases). This CDR3 has 11 amino acids. V was shortened by 7 bases and J by 5 bases, with 9 bases between the two germline ends. Germline V gene sequence: CDR1 DFQATT, CDR2 SNEGSKA (reference sequence). The CDR3 DNA sequence: TGCAGTGGCCGGGATAACAATGAGCAGTTCTTC. Encoded protein: CSGRDNNEQFF.

The chain employs TRBV4-3 and TRBJ2-7, with a possible D match to TRBD1 (5 bases). The V and J ends lost 3 bases and 3 bases respectively, with 12 bases between them. This CDR3 region has 14 residues. Germline CDR1 LGHNA, CDR2 YSLEER. As DNA, the CDR3 is TGCGCCAGCAGCCAGAGAAGGGGCCTCTACGAGCAGTACTTC. Translating gives CASSQRRGLYEQYF.

V usage is TRBV16 and J usage is TRBJ2-3; 11 nucleotides line up with TRBD2. The germline V gene has CDR1 KGHSY and CDR2 FQNENV. The CDR3 runs to 19 residues. J was trimmed by 0 bases and V by 4 bases; bases with no gene match: 12. CDR3 region: CASSLPGLAAKASTDTQYF. The CDR3 DNA is TGTGCCAGCAGCCTTCCGGGACTAGCGGCTAAGGCTAGCACAGATACGCAGTATTTT. The full variable domain, with the rest looked up from reference TRBV16 and TRBJ2-3, is GEEVAQTPKHLVRGEGQKAKLYCAPIKGHSYVFWYQQVLKNEFKFLISFQNENVFDETGMPKERFSAKCLPNSPCSLEIQATKLEDSAVYFCASSLPGLAAKASTDTQYFGPGTRLTVL.

The V call is TRBV9, the J call TRBJ2-7, with TRBD2 matching 9 bases. The CDR3 totals 15 residues. V gave up 0 bases and J gave up 0 bases; unmatched junction bases: 1. The germline V gene has CDR1 SGDLS and CDR2 YYNGEE. CDR3 bases: TGTGCCAGCAGCGTAGAAGCGGGGGGCTCCTACGAGCAGTACTTC. It encodes CASSVEAGGSYEQYF.

This clone turned up a few times. The chain links TRBV4-3 to TRBJ2-7, with unresolved D. The length of the CDR3 is 9 residues. CDR1 and CDR2 from the germline V gene are LGHNA and YSLEER. Trimming cost V 6 bases and J 6 bases, with 3 bases left between them. The CDR3 is CASRLEQYF. The CDR3 nucleotides read TGCGCCAGCAGACTCGAGCAGTACTTC.

The chain's CDR3 is CASSIFTGTGANVLTF. The CDR3 coding sequence is TGTGCCAGTAGTATATTCACAGGGACCGGGGCCAACGTCCTGACTTTC. The chain uses TRBV19 and TRBJ2-6; the D gene is possibly TRBD1 (6 bases). The CDR3 spans 16 residues. Germline V gene sequence: CDR1 LNHDA, CDR2 SQIVND (reference sequence). V lost 2 bases, J lost 4 bases, and 12 bases lay in between.

The chain couples TRBV4-3 to TRBJ2-7; possible D gene TRBD2, 5 bases. This CDR3 spans 16 amino acids. The V end lost 0 bases, the J end lost 3 bases, and 15 bases lay between the germline ends. CDR1 and CDR2 from the germline V gene are LGHNA and YSLEER. The CDR3 protein is CASSQDEGPGLYEQYF. Written as DNA, the CDR3 is TGCGCCAGCAGCCAAGATGAGGGCCCGGGCCTCTACGAGCAGTACTTC.